The 10 T cell receptor beta chains given below trace back to one sample, sequenced in a study of early T cells in non-severe SARS-CoV-2 infection. TCRdb recomputed calls from the 5' RACE reads with MiXCR, one row per CDR3 protein. The profile covers tens of thousands of distinct CDR3 sequences, with roughly 13% appearing a single time and around 4.6% taken by the ten largest. The sample consisted of whole blood. The receptors were gathered from an adult who was a healthcare worker with PCR-confirmed SARS-CoV-2 infection or an uninfected control (not recorded which).

The sample holds many counts of this clonotype. This chain uses TRBV2 with TRBJ2-7, with a tentative D call TRBD1 (6 bases). Germline loops: CDR1 SNHLY, CDR2 FYNNEI. The CDR3 is 11 amino acids. V lost 6 bases and J 4 bases, leaving 7 bases between the germline ends. Here the CDR3 DNA reads TGTGCCAGCAGGCAGGGGTACGAGCAGTACTTC. The encoded protein is CASRQGYEQYF. The full variable domain, with the rest looked up from reference TRBV2 and TRBJ2-7, is EPEVTQTPSHQVTQMGQEVILRCVPISNHLYFYWYRQILGQKVEFLVSFYNNEISEKSEIFDDQFSVERPDGSNFTLKIRSTKLEDSAMYFCASRQGYEQYFGPGTRLTVT.

This clonotype was detected many times. The genes are TRBV19 and TRBJ2-2, with D maybe TRBD2 (5 bases). The CDR3 has 17 residues. In germline, CDR1 is LNHDA, CDR2 SQIVND (reference sequence). The V end was cut by 0 bases, the J end by 3 bases, with 14 bases between. CDR3 in DNA: TGTGCCAGTAGTATAGATCGCCCACGGAGGTACACCGGGGAGCTGTTTTTT. Translation: CASSIDRPRRYTGELFF.

This clonotype was seen at least ten times. The chain employs TRBV10-1 and TRBJ2-7; tentatively, D is TRBD1 (5 bases). This CDR3 region has 14 residues. Trimming pared 3 bases from V and 3 bases from J, leaving 12 bases between. CDR1 is WNHNN and CDR2 is SYGVQD in the germline V gene (reference sequence). CDR3 sequence reads: CASSDSRQIYEQYF. The CDR3 DNA follows: TGCGCCAGCAGTGACTCCCGACAGATCTACGAGCAGTACTTC.

This clonotype has a count of ten or more. The chain employs TRBV6-6 and TRBJ1-4, with 9 positions matching TRBD1. This CDR3 is 17 amino acids long. The V and J ends lost 0 bases and 8 bases, in that order; junction bases with no gene match: 10. The germline CDR1 and CDR2 sequences are MNHNY and SVGAGI (reference sequence). The CDR3, as DNA: TGTGCCAGCAGTTACTCCGGGCCGGGACAGGGTAACGAAAAACTGTTTTTT. This codes for CASSYSGPGQGNEKLFF.

This clonotype was recorded at least ten times. CDR3 nucleotide sequence: TGCAGTGTTGAGGAGCTTGCCCTTAGCACAGATACGCAGTATTTT. Residues: CSVEELALSTDTQYF. This rearrangement joins TRBV20-1 to TRBJ2-3; the D is unclear. Trimming cost V 7 bases and J 0 bases, with 17 bases left between them. There are 15 residues in the CDR3. Germline V gene lookup returns CDR1 DFQATT and CDR2 SNEGSKA (reference sequence).

CDR3 bases: TGTGCCAGCAGCTCGACTCCTCCTTATGGCTACACCTTC. Translating gives CASSSTPPYGYTF. The chain couples TRBV5-6 to TRBJ1-2; the D is unclear. This CDR3 region has 13 residues. Trimming took 3 bases from V and 5 from J, leaving 11 bases between them. The germline CDR1 and CDR2 sequences are SGHDT and YYEEEE.

This clonotype was counted many times. The chain joins TRBV5-1 to TRBJ2-7; 11 nucleotides line up with TRBD1. CDR1 is SGHRS, CDR2 YFSETQ, per germline. After removal of 5 bases from V and 8 bases from J, the junction contained 15 bases not matched to a gene. CDR3 length: 16 amino acids. CDR3 nucleotides: TGCGCCAGCAGGTCTAAACTCCGGGACAGGGGGTACAAGCAGTACTTC. This sequence encodes CASRSKLRDRGYKQYF.

This clonotype was observed a few times. The chain's CDR3 is CASSLLAGHSTDTQYF. CDR3 nucleotides: TGTGCCAGCAGCTTATTAGCGGGGCATAGCACAGATACGCAGTATTTT. The chain is built from TRBV7-8 and TRBJ2-3; 8 bases are shared with TRBD2. V shed 2 bases, J shed 0 bases, and the junction held 4 bases outside the gene matches. This CDR3 is built from 16 residues. In germline, CDR1 is SGHVS, CDR2 FQNEAQ.

This clonotype was detected a few times. The CDR3 sequence is CSVDTGQGRSYEQYF. In DNA, the CDR3 is TGCAGCGTTGATACCGGACAGGGGAGGTCCTACGAGCAGTACTTC. The chain uses TRBV29-1 and TRBJ2-7; 9 nucleotides line up with TRBD1. The CDR3 spans 15 residues. Germline V gene sequence: CDR1 SQVTM, CDR2 ANQGSEA. J gave up 1 base and V 3 bases, and 7 bases lay outside the gene matches.

The chain has TRBV14 and TRBJ2-2, with 7 bases matching TRBD1. Unmatched junction bases numbered 6, after V lost 4 bases and J lost 1 base. Germline assignment: CDR1 SGHDN and CDR2 FVKESK. CDR3 size: 16 residues. The DNA for the CDR3 is TGTGCCAGCAGCCGACGACAGGGATTGAACACCGGGGAGCTGTTTTTT. This sequence encodes CASSRRQGLNTGELFF.